The rows below give T cell receptor beta chains drawn from one sample of a study of T cells in Graves' hyperthyroidism and ophthalmopathy. One entry per CDR3 protein, called by TCRdb with MiXCR from the multiplex PCR reads. The sample records about 290,000 distinct CDR3 sequences, roughly an eighth being singletons. Sequencing input: blood. These receptors all come from a woman aged 40 to 50 with Graves' hyperthyroidism. Both conserved end residues are part of each CDR3. The order of the fields is CDR3 length, clone size, V gene, D gene, J gene, CDR3 DNA, CDR3 protein. A D gene is named only where the DNA matches it firmly. Not all rows give a size; the values are once, few, many and, for expanded clones, a class.

16	-	TRBV20-1	-	TRBJ2-1	TGCAGTGCTACGGACCGAACAGGGAATAGCCCCAACGAGCAGTTCTTC	CSATDRTGNSPNEQFF
12	many	TRBV2	TRBD2	TRBJ2-3	TGTGCCAGCAGTCGGACTAGTGACACGCAGTATTTT	CASSRTSDTQYF
12	many	TRBV20-1	-	TRBJ1-1	TGCAGTGCTAGAGAAGGGGCGGCTGAAGCTTTCTTT	CSAREGAAEAFF
14	many	TRBV20-1	-	TRBJ1-1	TGCAGTGCTAGAGCCCACACGAGGAACACTGAAGCTTTCTTT	CSARAHTRNTEAFF
14	-	TRBV12-3/TRBV12-4	TRBD1	TRBJ2-7	TGTGCCAGCACCCGGACAGGGGGGACCTACGAGCAGTACTTC	CASTRTGGTYEQYF
15	many	TRBV13	-	TRBJ2-7	TGTGCCAGCAGCTTCCCCGGGCAGGGCAACTACGAGCAGTACTTC	CASSFPGQGNYEQYF
16	-	TRBV2	-	TRBJ2-1	TGTGCCAGCAGGTTTCCGGGTAGTGGCTCCTACAATGAGCAGTTCTTC	CASRFPGSGSYNEQFF
15	many	TRBV11-3	TRBD2	TRBJ2-3	TGTGCCAGCAGCCCGGGGGGTAGCGGCACAGATACGCAGTATTTT	CASSPGGSGTDTQYF
14	few	TRBV19	TRBD1	TRBJ2-1	TGTGCCAGTAGCAAGGGGGCCTCCTACAATGAGCAGTTCTTC	CASSKGASYNEQFF
13	many	TRBV3-1	-	TRBJ1-1	TGTGCCAGCAGTCCCCCCGAGGTGACTGAAGCTTTCTTT	CASSPPEVTEAFF
14	few	TRBV20-1	-	TRBJ2-3	TGCAGTGCCCTTACCTTTGGGGGCACAGATACGCAGTATTTT	CSALTFGGTDTQYF
17	many	TRBV11-2	TRBD1	TRBJ1-4	TGTGCCAGCAGCTACCAGGGGGCTATCGCAACTAATGAAAAACTGTTTTTT	CASSYQGAIATNEKLFF
13	many	TRBV12-3/TRBV12-4	-	TRBJ2-5	TGTGCCAGCGAAGACTACAGCCAAGAGACCCAGTACTTC	CASEDYSQETQYF